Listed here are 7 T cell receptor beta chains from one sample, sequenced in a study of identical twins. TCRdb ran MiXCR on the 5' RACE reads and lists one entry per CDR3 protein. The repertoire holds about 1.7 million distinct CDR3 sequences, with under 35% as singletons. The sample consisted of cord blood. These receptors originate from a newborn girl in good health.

In DNA, the CDR3 is TGTGCCAGCAGTGTAGCGGCCAGGGCTGGGGCCAACGTCCTGACTTTC. Translation: CASSVAARAGANVLTF. This sequence joins TRBV2 and TRBJ2-6; the D gene is possibly TRBD2 (6 bases). Germline CDR1 is SNHLY and CDR2 is FYNNEI. The V gene lost 4 bases and the J gene lost 2 bases, with 12 bases spanning the gap. This CDR3 has 16 residues.

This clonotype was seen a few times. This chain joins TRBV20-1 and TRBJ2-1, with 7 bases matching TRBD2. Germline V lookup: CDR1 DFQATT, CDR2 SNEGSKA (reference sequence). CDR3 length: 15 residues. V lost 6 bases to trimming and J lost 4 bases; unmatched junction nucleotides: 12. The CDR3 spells CSARTSERGYNEQFF. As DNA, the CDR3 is TGCAGTGCCAGGACTAGTGAGAGGGGATACAATGAGCAGTTCTTC.

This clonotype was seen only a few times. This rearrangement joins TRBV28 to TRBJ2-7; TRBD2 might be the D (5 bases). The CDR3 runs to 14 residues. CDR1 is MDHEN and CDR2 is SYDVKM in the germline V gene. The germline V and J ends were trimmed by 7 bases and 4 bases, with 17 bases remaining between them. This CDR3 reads CASISEGFPYEQYF. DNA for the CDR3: TGTGCCAGCATCTCCGAGGGCTTCCCTTACGAGCAGTACTTC.

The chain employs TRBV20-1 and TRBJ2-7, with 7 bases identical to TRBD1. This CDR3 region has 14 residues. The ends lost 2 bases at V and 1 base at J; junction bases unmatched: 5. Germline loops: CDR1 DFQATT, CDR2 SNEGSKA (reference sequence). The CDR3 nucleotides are TGCAGTGCTAGATTCCCAGGGGGTTCCTACGAGCAGTACTTC. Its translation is CSARFPGGSYEQYF.

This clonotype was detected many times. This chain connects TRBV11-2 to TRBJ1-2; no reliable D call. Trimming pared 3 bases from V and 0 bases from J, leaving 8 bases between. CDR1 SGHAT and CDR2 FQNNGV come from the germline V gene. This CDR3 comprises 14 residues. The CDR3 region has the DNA TGTGCCAGCAGCTTTGGTGACACTAACTATGGCTACACCTTC. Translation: CASSFGDTNYGYTF.

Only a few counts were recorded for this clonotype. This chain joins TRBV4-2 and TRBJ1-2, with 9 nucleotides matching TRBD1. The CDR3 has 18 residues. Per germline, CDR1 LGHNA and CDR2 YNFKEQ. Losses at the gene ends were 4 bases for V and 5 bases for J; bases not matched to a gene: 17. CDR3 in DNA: TGTGCCAGCAGCCCACTCCTCCCGGGACAGGGCCTATCGTATGGCTACACCTTC. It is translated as CASSPLLPGQGLSYGYTF.

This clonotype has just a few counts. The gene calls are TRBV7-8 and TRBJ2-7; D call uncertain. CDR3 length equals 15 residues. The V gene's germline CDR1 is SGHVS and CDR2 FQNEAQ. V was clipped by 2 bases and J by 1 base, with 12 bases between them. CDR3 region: CASSLRVGTSYEQYF. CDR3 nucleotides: TGTGCCAGCAGCTTACGGGTGGGAACTTCCTACGAGCAGTACTTC.